This T cell receptor beta chain was identified during a study of blood T cell repertoires in COVID-19 (dated by TCRdb to between 2020 and 2021). In the study overall: Samples covering the acute and convalescent phases of COVID-19 were provided by collaborators in the United States, Italy and Spain. The sample metadata nearly always contained a de-identified subject ID, COVID-19 status, age in years and sex. Where available, HLA class I and class II types were obtained from metadata supplied by the sample provider rather than from assay-based typing. The prospective study material was composed of cDNA or gDNA derived from T cells, B-cell-depleted T cells, or PBMCs. Samples came from the ongoing ImmuneRACE study (first 160 participants) plus 1,254 subjects from 6 global collaborators. The repertoires were released in a freely available public database intended as a resource for research on the immune response to SARS-CoV-2. Subjects who had been exposed to COVID-19, were actively infected with it, or had recovered from it provided the deeply sampled blood TCRbeta repertoires that made up the dataset. Summary of the overall study and its limitations: Clinical and demographic metadata were provided uncurated, with the amount varying by source and participant.

TCRbeta CDR3 regions were amplified from genomic DNA by means of the immunoSEQ Assay, a bias-controlled multiplex PCR. In the source study's methods: The number of nucleated cells in each sample was estimated from the amplification of reference gene primers within the assay. To quantify the absolute abundance of each unique TCRbeta CDR3 rearrangement, sequence reads were collapsed and filtered. For each sample, productive Simpson clonality was calculated as the square root of Simpson's diversity index over productive rearrangements. TCRdb holds this immuneACCESS table with in-frame rearrangements only. Some clones are missing; in checked studies, unresolved V genes explain under half, and the rest has no known cause. From that table come the V and J calls and clone size; the DNA was used to work out D and trimming. The sample table holds 150,000 to 200,000 clones, of which about 80% were seen once. The ten largest account for approximately 10% of the sample.

CDR1 SEHNR and CDR2 FQNEAQ were looked up in the germline V gene (reference sequence). The CDR3 measures 12 amino acids from cysteine to phenylalanine. Just the 36-base CDR3 DNA is kept, in frame starting at base 1. Trimmed from V: 5 bases; trimmed from J: 6 bases; junction bases lacking a gene match: 3. Collaborating institutions collected whole blood in K2EDTA tubes following their own protocols. For TCRbeta analysis, collaborator samples were shipped as frozen whole blood, as isolated PBMCs, or as DNA extracted from either sample type. Concerning this clone: Its recognized antigen is unknown. No quality values exist for individual bases; no much larger clone is one base distant.

The V gene is TRBV7-9 and the J gene is TRBJ1-2, with 7 bases matching TRBD1. This TCR was recovered from an older man with active or convalescent COVID-19. Source material: peripheral blood. CDR3 sequence: CASSPTGHGYTF. The base sequence is TGTGCCAGCAGCCCGACAGGGCATGGCTACACCTTC.